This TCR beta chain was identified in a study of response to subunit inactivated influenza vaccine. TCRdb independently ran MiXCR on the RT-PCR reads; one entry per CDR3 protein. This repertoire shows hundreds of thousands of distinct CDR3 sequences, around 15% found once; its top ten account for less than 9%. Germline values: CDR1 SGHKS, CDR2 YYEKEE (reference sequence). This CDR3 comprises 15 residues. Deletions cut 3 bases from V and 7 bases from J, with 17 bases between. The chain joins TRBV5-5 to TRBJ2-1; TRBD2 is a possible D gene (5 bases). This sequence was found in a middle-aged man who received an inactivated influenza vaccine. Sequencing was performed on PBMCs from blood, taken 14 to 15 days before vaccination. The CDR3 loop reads CASSSGGPGTNEQFF. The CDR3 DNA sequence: TGTGCCAGCAGCTCTGGCGGGCCAGGAACAAATGAGCAGTTCTTC.